This T cell receptor beta chain is drawn from a study of CD8 T cells in Susac syndrome. Looking at the study overall: Treatment at blood withdrawal was none, corticosteroids, or intravenous immunoglobulin alone in Susac syndrome patients. Regarding the study as a whole: CD4+ T cell repertoires in Susac syndrome exhibited no evidence of clonal expansion.

Turning to this clonotype: What it recognizes is unknown.

Random hexamers were used to reverse transcribe the RNA input (about 0.45 to 1 ug). It was immunoSEQ multiplex PCR that amplified TCR beta CDR3 across 54 Vbeta and 13 Jbeta. TCRdb recomputed calls from the immunoSEQ multiplex PCR reads with MiXCR, one row per CDR3 protein. In the table there are 240,000 or so distinct CDR3 sequences, approximately 95% of which are singletons. CDR1 is DFQATT, CDR2 SNEGSKA, per germline (reference sequence). There are 15 residues in the CDR3. V shed 0 bases and J 3 bases; nucleotides not matched to a gene: 8. The receptor comes from a human donor with Susac syndrome. The V and J genes are TRBV20-1 and TRBJ2-7, with 7 bases aligning to TRBD2. Sample: CD4+ T cells from PBMCs. CDR3 DNA sequence: TGCAGTGCTAGAGACCCAGTGGCGGGAGTCTACGAGCAGTACTTC. Translation: CSARDPVAGVYEQYF.